This entry lists 13 T cell receptor beta chains sequenced from one sample in a study of human CD8 memory T cell subsets. TCR beta libraries were made by UMI-labeled 5' RACE. TCRdb reprocessed the 5' RACE reads and keeps a single row for each CDR3 protein, giving no DNA. The sample spans under 7,500 distinct CDR3 sequences; the ten largest clones claim around 40%. The sample taken for sequencing was CD8+ effector memory T cells (TEM) sorted from PBMCs. Described subset: effector memory CD8 T cells, CCR7- CD45RO+ CD95+. These receptor sequences come from a human donor in good health.

The chain links TRBV19 to TRBJ1-5; TCRdb's D gene call, TRBD1, goes unchecked for lack of DNA. The CDR3 covers 15 residues. Looked up from germline, CDR1 is LNHDA and CDR2 is SQIVND (reference sequence). The CDR3 reads CASIYAGNSNQPQHF.

This chain links TRBV3-1 with TRBJ2-7; TCRdb gives TRBD2 as the D gene, but with no DNA this cannot be confirmed. CDR3 length: 18 residues. CDR1 and CDR2 (germline): LGHDT, YNNKEL (reference sequence). The CDR3 region is CASSQDSGATGNSYEQYF.

This rearrangement joins TRBV27 to TRBJ1-3. Germline V lookup: CDR1 MNHEY, CDR2 SMNVEV (reference sequence). The CDR3 is 15 amino acids. CDR3 loop: CASSIQAGLGNTIYF.

The chain carries TRBV29-1 and TRBJ2-7; the TCRdb call, TRBD1, lacks DNA for checking. The CDR3 loop spans 14 amino acids. Per germline, CDR1 SQVTM and CDR2 ANQGSEA. The CDR3 reads CSVEDRGVSYEQYF.

The chain recombines TRBV27 with TRBJ2-5; TCRdb outputs TRBD1, but without DNA this stays unchecked. The CDR3 covers 14 residues. Germline lookup yields CDR1 MNHEY and CDR2 SMNVEV (reference sequence). CDR3 amino acids: CASSSGQGKKTQYF.

This chain connects TRBV20-1 to TRBJ2-3; TCRdb's assignment of TRBD1 cannot be checked, as there is no DNA. The CDR3 consists of 14 residues. Germline V lookup: CDR1 DFQATT, CDR2 SNEGSKA (reference sequence). CDR3 residues: CSASGGRELNTQYF.

The chain carries TRBV11-1 and TRBJ2-1; TCRdb returns TRBD1, unconfirmable since there is no DNA. Germline values: CDR1 SGHAT, CDR2 FQDESV (reference sequence). The CDR3 has 13 amino acids. The CDR3 is CASSFRGNNEQFF.

The V and J genes are TRBV15 and TRBJ1-4. Germline assignment: CDR1 LNHNV and CDR2 YYDKDF (reference sequence). The CDR3 spans 18 residues. The CDR3 sequence is CATSRPSERTEYNEKLFF.

This sequence joins TRBV11-3 and TRBJ2-1. Per germline, CDR1 SGHNT and CDR2 YENEEA. There are 16 residues in the CDR3. The CDR3 reads CASSLDASSSYNEQFF. The entire variable domain, with the rest obtained from reference TRBV11-3 and TRBJ2-1, is as follows: EAGVVQSPRYKIIEKKQPVAFWCNPISGHNTLYWYLQNLGQGPELLIRYENEEAVDDSQLPKDRFSAERLKGVDSTLKIQPAELGDSAVYLCASSLDASSSYNEQFFGPGTRLTVL.

The V call is TRBV30, the J call TRBJ2-3; the D call of TRBD1 rests on TCRdb alone, since no DNA is present to check it. From germline, CDR1 is GTSNPN and CDR2 SVGIG (reference sequence). The length of the CDR3 is 15 residues. The CDR3 reads CAWSGTGGVVDTQYF.

The V call is TRBV20-1, the J call TRBJ1-2; the D call from TCRdb, TRBD1, cannot be confirmed without DNA. This CDR3 is built from 14 residues. Germline V gene lookup returns CDR1 DFQATT and CDR2 SNEGSKA (reference sequence). Here the CDR3 reads CSATRDRGPNGYTF.

The chain couples TRBV4-1 to TRBJ2-4; lacking DNA, the TRBD2 call made by TCRdb goes unchecked. This CDR3 comprises 15 residues. The germline V gene encodes CDR1 MGHRA and CDR2 YSYEKL. CDR3 protein: CASSQYAGAKNIQYF.

Its frequency marks this clonotype as medium-sized. The chain uses TRBV15 and TRBJ1-5. Germline CDR1 reads LNHNV; CDR2 reads YYDKDF (reference sequence). The CDR3 is 14 amino acids. CDR3 protein: CATSRDLGNQPQHF.